Shown below are 15 T cell receptor beta chains from a single sample sequenced in a study of PD-1 blockade in classical Hodgkin lymphoma. TCRdb's table, derived via immunoSEQ multiplex PCR, lists solely in-frame clones and lacks some. The sample lists approximately 41,000 clones, 86% occurring once. After autologous stem cell transplantation all patients relapsed, and prior brentuximab vedotin exposure differed between cohorts. Sequences were derived from peripheral blood mononuclear cells (PBMCs), sampled before the second cycle of nivolumab. Receptors originate from a human donor with classical Hodgkin lymphoma.

The gene calls are TRBV4-1 and TRBJ2-7; 10 bases match TRBD1. Germline CDR1 is MGHRA and CDR2 is YSYEKL. This CDR3 comprises 20 residues. With V trimmed by 6 bases and J by 1 base, 21 bases remained unmatched. CDR3: CASRPPGDRGSPRMSYEQYF. CDR3 DNA: TGCGCCAGCAGACCCCCTGGGGACAGGGGTTCTCCACGAATGTCCTACGAGCAGTACTTC.

The chain links TRBV28 to TRBJ1-4, with 10 bases fitting TRBD1. From germline, CDR1 is MDHEN and CDR2 SYDVKM. V shed 2 bases, J shed 6 bases, and the junction held 6 bases outside the gene matches. The length of the CDR3 is 16 residues. In nucleotides, the CDR3 is TGTGCCAGCAGTTTAGTCTTCGGGACAGGGGATGAAAAACTGTTTTTT. As protein: CASSLVFGTGDEKLFF.

For this clone: This same CDR3 is encoded by further DNA sequences in the sample. The rearrangement uses TRBV11-2 and TRBJ2-3, with unresolved D. The germline V and J ends were trimmed by 5 bases and 3 bases, with 3 bases remaining between them. The CDR3 is made up of 11 amino acids. Germline V gene sequence: CDR1 SGHAT, CDR2 FQNNGV. CDR3 sequence reads: CASSRTDTQYF. The CDR3 DNA reads TGTGCCAGCAGCCGTACAGATACGCAGTATTTT.

This clone was counted between two and nine times. This chain connects TRBV2 to TRBJ2-1; 11 nucleotides match TRBD2. Looked up from germline, CDR1 is SNHLY and CDR2 is FYNNEI. This CDR3 is built from 15 residues. Unmatched junction bases numbered 14, after V lost 6 bases and J lost 13 bases. The CDR3 sequence: CASRAGSGGAFGQFF. The DNA for the CDR3 is TGTGCCAGCAGGGCGGGTAGCGGGGGGGCTTTCGGACAGTTCTTC. The complete variable domain, with remaining parts taken from reference TRBV2 and TRBJ2-1, reads EPEVTQTPSHQVTQMGQEVILRCVPISNHLYFYWYRQILGQKVEFLVSFYNNEISEKSEIFDDQFSVERPDGSNFTLKIRSTKLEDSAMYFCASRAGSGGAFGQFFGPGTRLTVL.

The CDR3 loop reads CSVELVGAEQFF. The DNA for the CDR3 is TGCAGCGTTGAATTGGTTGGCGCCGAGCAGTTCTTC. V gene TRBV29-1 combines with J gene TRBJ2-1; no firm D call. V was trimmed by 2 bases and J by 10 bases, leaving 12 bases between them. Germline-derived CDR1 and CDR2 are SQVTM and ANQGSEA. The CDR3 is 12 amino acids.

This chain connects TRBV5-4 to TRBJ2-7; possibly TRBD2 for D (5 bases). The CDR3 is made up of 16 amino acids. With 0 bases removed from V and 0 bases from J, the gap between germline ends came to 13 bases. Germline assignment: CDR1 SGHNT and CDR2 YYREEE (reference sequence). CDR3: CASSLEQAESSYEQYF. The DNA for the CDR3 is TGTGCCAGCAGCTTGGAGCAAGCGGAAAGCTCCTACGAGCAGTACTTC.

The rearrangement joins TRBV5-1 to TRBJ2-3, with 8 bases identical to TRBD2. V lost 0 bases to trimming and J lost 0 bases; unmatched junction nucleotides: 3. The CDR3 is 16 residues long. The germline gives CDR1 SGHRS, CDR2 YFSETQ. The chain's CDR3 is CASSLVGTSSTDTQYF. CDR3 coding DNA: TGCGCCAGCAGCTTGGTTGGGACTAGTAGCACAGATACGCAGTATTTT. Drawing the rest from reference TRBV5-1 and TRBJ2-3, the complete variable domain is KAGVTQTPRYLIKTRGQQVTLSCSPISGHRSVSWYQQTPGQGLQFLFEYFSETQRNKGNFPGRFSGRQFSNSRSEMNVSTLELGDSALYLCASSLVGTSSTDTQYFGPGTRLTVL.

The chain couples TRBV7-7 to TRBJ2-3, with D uncertain. Germline V gives CDR1 SSHAT, CDR2 FNYEAQ (reference sequence). Deletions cut 1 base from V and 2 bases from J, with 4 bases between. The length of the CDR3 is 13 residues. Here the CDR3 reads CASSLVYTDTQYF. The CDR3 DNA reads as TGTGCCAGCAGCTTAGTTTACACAGATACGCAGTATTTT.

V and J are TRBV2 and TRBJ1-5; 7 nucleotides align to TRBD1. V lost 7 bases to trimming and J lost 3 bases; unmatched junction nucleotides: 3. Germline CDR1 SNHLY, CDR2 FYNNEI. The CDR3 spans 13 residues. The CDR3 region is CASTGQVNQPQHF. The CDR3 DNA reads TGTGCCAGCACCGGACAGGTCAATCAGCCCCAGCATTTT. The whole variable domain, remainder taken from reference TRBV2 and TRBJ1-5, is EPEVTQTPSHQVTQMGQEVILRCVPISNHLYFYWYRQILGQKVEFLVSFYNNEISEKSEIFDDQFSVERPDGSNFTLKIRSTKLEDSAMYFCASTGQVNQPQHFGDGTRLSIL.

This clone occurred a few times. The rearrangement joins TRBV6-1 to TRBJ1-1; D remains ambiguous. V lost 4 bases to trimming and J lost 5 bases, with 11 bases between them. The CDR3 totals 13 residues. Germline V gene lookup returns CDR1 MNHNS and CDR2 SASEGT. The CDR3 region is CASSVSGKTEAFF. Written as DNA, the CDR3 is TGTGCCAGCAGTGTTTCCGGGAAAACTGAAGCTTTCTTT.

This clone was seen just once. The rearrangement links TRBV7-9 to TRBJ1-5; D not resolved. The CDR3 loop spans 15 amino acids. Trimming left V 5 bases short and J 0 bases short, with 11 bases between. Germline values: CDR1 SEHNR, CDR2 FQNEAQ (reference sequence). CDR3 residues: CASSHGRDSNQPQHF. DNA for the CDR3: TGTGCCAGCAGCCACGGACGGGATAGCAATCAGCCCCAGCATTTT.

In its sample, this clone was seen once. This chain links TRBV6-5 with TRBJ2-5, with no clear D. Germline-derived CDR1 and CDR2 are MNHEY and SVGAGI. Trimming stripped 6 bases from V and 1 base from J, with 9 bases between. The CDR3 covers 13 residues. CDR3 bases: TGTGCCAGCAGCCTGGGCCGCCAAGAGACCCAGTACTTC. This gives the protein CASSLGRQETQYF.

This clone was detected only a few times. CDR3 residues: CASSLGGARNTGELFF. The CDR3 nucleotides read TGTGCCAGCAGCTTAGGCGGGGCGCGGAACACCGGGGAGCTGTTTTTT. V usage is TRBV11-3 and J usage is TRBJ2-2; D might be TRBD2 (6 bases). Trimming pared 1 base from V and 1 base from J, leaving 10 bases between. CDR1 and CDR2 from the germline V gene are SGHNT and YENEEA. The CDR3 consists of 16 residues.

The chain combines TRBV9 with TRBJ2-4; possible D gene TRBD2, 6 bases. Germline values: CDR1 SGDLS, CDR2 YYNGEE. This CDR3 has 16 amino acids. Trimming took 0 bases from V and 1 from J, leaving 11 bases between them. CDR3 amino acids: CASSVDGGIAKNIQYF. The CDR3 nucleotides read TGTGCCAGCAGCGTAGACGGGGGTATTGCCAAAAACATTCAGTACTTC.

This chain joins TRBV4-2 and TRBJ2-5; 7 bases line up with TRBD1. The CDR3 has 14 amino acids. With V trimmed by 4 bases and J by 1 base, 3 bases remained unmatched. Germline V gene sequence: CDR1 LGHNA, CDR2 YNFKEQ. DNA for the CDR3: TGTGCCAGCAGCCGGAACAGGGGCCAAGAGACCCAGTACTTC. This encodes CASSRNRGQETQYF.